The T cell receptor (beta chain) under discussion was sequenced for a study of metastatic and nonmetastatic thyroid tumors. The wider study: Across blood and tumor or nodule tissue, repertoires from malignant and benign thyroid patients were compared with one another.

Study-wide findings and caveats: Within blood and tumor, benign nodules reportedly had significantly lower TCR beta diversity than malignant thyroid tumors did.

As processed by the authors: The distant-metastasis classifier for papillary thyroid cancer was built from CDR3 differences across clinicopathological groups. TCRdb recomputed clones from the PCR reads via MiXCR. TCRdb, rather than the study authors, made the V and J calls. The sample yields 91,000 or so clones, roughly 13% seen once. Many counts were recorded for this clone. The target antigen is unknown. The CDR3 runs 13 residues. V was pared by 6 bases and J by 7 bases, with 9 bases of the junction left unmatched. Prior to thyroid surgery, none of the patients had received any treatment. The chain has TRBV12-3 or TRBV12-4 and TRBJ2-7; 7 bases are a match to TRBD1. Material: blood. The source of this sequence is a female donor with papillary thyroid cancer or a benign thyroid nodule (not recorded which). Some clones in this sample may be carry-over from other donors' samples. CDR3 nucleotide sequence: TGTGCCAGCAGCTCTAGCCCGACAGGGGAGCAGTACTTC. Its protein product is CASSSSPTGEQYF.